This T cell receptor (beta chain) was captured by sequencing in a study of human T cells and chemical hapten exposure. Study context: Slight volume differences across pooled libraries mainly accounted for varying per-sample TCR yields.

The library gave individual cDNA molecules unique molecular identifiers. Authors' data handling: Ranging from roughly 23,224 to 690,600, TCR counts per sample had a median value of approximately 99,000. TCRdb analysed the RACE reads with MiXCR anew, one entry per CDR3 protein. The V and J calls reflect TCRdb's pipeline rather than the authors' work. The sample shows roughly 71,000 distinct CDR3 sequences, 5.5% to 7.5% of them seen only once. Indicated time point: healthy volunteer bleed at 6 weeks. Total RNA was extracted from unfractionated whole blood. The germline gives CDR1 MNHEY, CDR2 SVGEGT. V was cut by 2 bases and J by 8 bases, with 9 bases left in between. This CDR3 comprises 12 residues. This clonotype was seen at least ten times.

The TCR sequence derives from a female donor in good health. Some clones in this sample may be carry-over from other donors' samples. The rearrangement uses TRBV6-2 or TRBV6-3 and TRBJ1-1; D call uncertain. The sequenced material came from whole blood. CDR3 DNA sequence: TGTGCCAGCAGTTACGCCGGGCTAGAAGCTTTCTTT. It yields the protein CASSYAGLEAFF.